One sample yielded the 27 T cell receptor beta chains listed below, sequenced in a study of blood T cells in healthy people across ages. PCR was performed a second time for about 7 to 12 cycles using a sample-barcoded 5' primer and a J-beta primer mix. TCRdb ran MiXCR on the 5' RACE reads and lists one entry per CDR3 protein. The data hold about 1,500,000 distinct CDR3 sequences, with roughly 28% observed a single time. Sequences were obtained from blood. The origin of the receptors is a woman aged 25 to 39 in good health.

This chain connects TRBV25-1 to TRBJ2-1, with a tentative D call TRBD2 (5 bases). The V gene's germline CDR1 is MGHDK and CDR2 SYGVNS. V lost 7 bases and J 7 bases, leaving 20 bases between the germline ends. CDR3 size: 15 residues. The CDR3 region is CASNGRSTSGNEQFF. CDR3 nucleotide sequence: TGTGCCAGCAATGGGCGGTCTACCTCGGGGAATGAGCAGTTCTTC.

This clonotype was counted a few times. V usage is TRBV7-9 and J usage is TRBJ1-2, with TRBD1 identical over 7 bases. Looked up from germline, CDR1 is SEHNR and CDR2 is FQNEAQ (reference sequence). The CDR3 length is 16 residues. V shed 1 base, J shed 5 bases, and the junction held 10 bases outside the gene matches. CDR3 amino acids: CASSLGAGTDPYGYTF. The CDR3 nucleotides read TGTGCCAGCAGCTTAGGGGCCGGGACAGACCCGTATGGCTACACCTTC.

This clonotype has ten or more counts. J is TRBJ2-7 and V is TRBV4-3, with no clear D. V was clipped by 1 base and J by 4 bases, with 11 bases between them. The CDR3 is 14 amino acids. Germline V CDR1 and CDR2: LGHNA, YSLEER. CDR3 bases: TGCGCCAGCAGCCAAGGGCTGACACTTTACGAGCAGTACTTC. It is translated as CASSQGLTLYEQYF.

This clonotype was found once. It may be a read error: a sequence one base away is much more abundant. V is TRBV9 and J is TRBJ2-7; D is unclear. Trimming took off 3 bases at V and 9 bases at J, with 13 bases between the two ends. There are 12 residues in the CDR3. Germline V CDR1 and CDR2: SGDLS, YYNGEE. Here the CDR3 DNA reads TGTGCCAGCAGCGCACCACGGGTTATGCAGTACTTC. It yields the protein CASSAPRVMQYF.

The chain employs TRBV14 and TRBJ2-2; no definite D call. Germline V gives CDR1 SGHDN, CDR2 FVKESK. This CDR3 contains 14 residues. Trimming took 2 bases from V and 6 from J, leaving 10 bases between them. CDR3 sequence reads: CASSQMQEPGELFF. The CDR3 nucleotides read TGTGCCAGCAGCCAAATGCAGGAGCCCGGGGAGCTGTTTTTT.

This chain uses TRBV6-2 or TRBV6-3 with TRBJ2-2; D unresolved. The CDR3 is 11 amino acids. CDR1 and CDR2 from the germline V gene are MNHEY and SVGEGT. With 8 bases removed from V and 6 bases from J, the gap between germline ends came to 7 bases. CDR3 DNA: TGTGCCAGCGGTTCTGCCGGGGAGCTGTTTTTT. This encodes CASGSAGELFF.

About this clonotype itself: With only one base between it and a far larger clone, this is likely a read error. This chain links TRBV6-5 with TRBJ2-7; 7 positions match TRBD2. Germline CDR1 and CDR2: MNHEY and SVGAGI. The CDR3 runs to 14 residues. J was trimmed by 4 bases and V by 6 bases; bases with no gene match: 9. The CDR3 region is CASSPTSVSYEQYF. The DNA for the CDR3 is TGTGCCAGCAGCCCTACTAGCGTCTCTTACGAGCAGTACTTC.

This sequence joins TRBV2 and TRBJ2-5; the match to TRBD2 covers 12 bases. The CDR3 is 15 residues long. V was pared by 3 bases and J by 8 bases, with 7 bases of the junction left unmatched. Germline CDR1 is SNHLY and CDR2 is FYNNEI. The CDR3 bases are TGTGCCAGCAGTGAGAGGACTAGCGGGGATGGTACCCAGTACTTC. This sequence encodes CASSERTSGDGTQYF. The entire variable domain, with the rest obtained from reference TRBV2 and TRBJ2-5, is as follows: EPEVTQTPSHQVTQMGQEVILRCVPISNHLYFYWYRQILGQKVEFLVSFYNNEISEKSEIFDDQFSVERPDGSNFTLKIRSTKLEDSAMYFCASSERTSGDGTQYFGPGTRLLVL.

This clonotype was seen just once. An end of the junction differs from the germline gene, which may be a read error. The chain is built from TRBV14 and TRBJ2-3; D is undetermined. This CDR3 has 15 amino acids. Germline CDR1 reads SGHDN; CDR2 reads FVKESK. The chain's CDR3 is CAGSQMSISSDTQYF. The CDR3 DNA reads TGTGCCGGCAGCCAAATGAGTATCTCATCAGATACGCAGTATTTT.

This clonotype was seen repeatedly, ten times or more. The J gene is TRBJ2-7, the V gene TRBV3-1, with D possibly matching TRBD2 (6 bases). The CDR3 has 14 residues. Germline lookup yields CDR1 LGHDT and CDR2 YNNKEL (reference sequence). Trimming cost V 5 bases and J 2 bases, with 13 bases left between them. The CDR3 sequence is CASSGRSATYEQYF. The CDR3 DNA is TGTGCCAGCAGCGGGAGGTCGGCCACCTACGAGCAGTACTTC.

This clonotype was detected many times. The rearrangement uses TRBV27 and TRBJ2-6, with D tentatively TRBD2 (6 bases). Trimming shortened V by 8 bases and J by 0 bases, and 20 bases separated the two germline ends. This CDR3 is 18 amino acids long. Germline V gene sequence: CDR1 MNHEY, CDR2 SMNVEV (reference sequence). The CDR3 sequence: CASSSFSGTYSGANVLTF. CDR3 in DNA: TGTGCCAGCTCATCCTTTTCAGGGACTTACTCTGGGGCCAACGTCCTGACTTTC.

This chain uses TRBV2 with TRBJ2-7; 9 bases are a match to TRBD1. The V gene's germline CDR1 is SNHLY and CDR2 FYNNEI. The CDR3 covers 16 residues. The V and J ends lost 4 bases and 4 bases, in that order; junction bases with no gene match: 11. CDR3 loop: CASSAAGTGTGYEQYF. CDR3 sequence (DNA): TGTGCCAGCAGTGCGGCAGGGACAGGGACAGGGTACGAGCAGTACTTC. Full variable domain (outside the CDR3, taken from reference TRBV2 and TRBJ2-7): EPEVTQTPSHQVTQMGQEVILRCVPISNHLYFYWYRQILGQKVEFLVSFYNNEISEKSEIFDDQFSVERPDGSNFTLKIRSTKLEDSAMYFCASSAAGTGTGYEQYFGPGTRLTVT.

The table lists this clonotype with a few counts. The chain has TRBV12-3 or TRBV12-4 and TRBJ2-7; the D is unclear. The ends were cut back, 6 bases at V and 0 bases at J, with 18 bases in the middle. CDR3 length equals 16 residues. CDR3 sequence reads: CASSSHGGLSSYEQYF. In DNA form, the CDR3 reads TGTGCCAGCAGCTCCCACGGCGGTTTGAGCTCCTACGAGCAGTACTTC.

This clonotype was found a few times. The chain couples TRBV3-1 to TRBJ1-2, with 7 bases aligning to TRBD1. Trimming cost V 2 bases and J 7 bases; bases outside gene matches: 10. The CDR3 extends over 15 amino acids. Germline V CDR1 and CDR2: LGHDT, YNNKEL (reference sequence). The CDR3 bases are TGTGCCAGCAGCCAAAACCGACAGGGAAGAGGTGGCTACACCTTC. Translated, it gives CASSQNRQGRGGYTF.

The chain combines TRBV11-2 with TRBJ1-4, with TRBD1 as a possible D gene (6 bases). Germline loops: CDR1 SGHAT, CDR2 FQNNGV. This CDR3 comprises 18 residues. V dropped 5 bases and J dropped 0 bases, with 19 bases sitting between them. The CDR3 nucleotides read TGTGCCAGCAGCCCAAGGCGGGGGGCGTCTGCAACTAATGAAAAACTGTTTTTT. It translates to CASSPRRGASATNEKLFF. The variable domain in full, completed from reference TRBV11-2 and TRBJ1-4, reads EAGVAQSPRYKIIEKRQSVAFWCNPISGHATLYWYQQILGQGPKLLIQFQNNGVVDDSQLPKDRFSAERLKGVDSTLKIQPAKLEDSAVYLCASSPRRGASATNEKLFFGSGTQLSVL.

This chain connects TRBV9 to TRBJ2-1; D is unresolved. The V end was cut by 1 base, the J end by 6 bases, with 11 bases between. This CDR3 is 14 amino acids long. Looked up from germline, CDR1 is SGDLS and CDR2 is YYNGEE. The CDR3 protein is CASSVKVQCNEQFF. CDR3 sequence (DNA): TGTGCCAGCAGCGTAAAGGTGCAATGCAATGAGCAGTTCTTC. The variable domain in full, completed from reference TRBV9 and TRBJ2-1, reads DSGVTQTPKHLITATGQRVTLRCSPRSGDLSVYWYQQSLDQGLQFLIQYYNGEERAKGNILERFSAQQFPDLHSELNLSSLELGDSALYFCASSVKVQCNEQFFGPGTRLTVL.

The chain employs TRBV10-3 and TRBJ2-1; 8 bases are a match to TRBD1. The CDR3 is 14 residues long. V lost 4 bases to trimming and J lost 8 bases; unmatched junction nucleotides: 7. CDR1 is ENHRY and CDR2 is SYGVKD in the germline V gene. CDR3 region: CAISGGTGLDEQFF. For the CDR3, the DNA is TGTGCCATCAGTGGAGGGACAGGTCTTGATGAGCAGTTCTTC.

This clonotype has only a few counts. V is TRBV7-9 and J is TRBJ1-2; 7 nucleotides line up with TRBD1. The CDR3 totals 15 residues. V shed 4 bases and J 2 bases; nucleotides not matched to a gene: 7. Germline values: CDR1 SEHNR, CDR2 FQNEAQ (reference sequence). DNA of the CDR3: TGTGCCAGCAGCTCCAGGGAGGGGGCGAACTATGGCTACACCTTC. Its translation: CASSSREGANYGYTF.

The CDR3 nucleotides read TGTGCCAGCAGCGGGACAGTTACCTACGAGCAGTACTTC. It is translated as CASSGTVTYEQYF. The chain carries TRBV2 and TRBJ2-7, with 7 bases fitting TRBD1. CDR1 and CDR2 (germline): SNHLY, FYNNEI. The V segment lost 6 bases and the J segment 2 bases; nucleotides outside the gene matches: 4. The CDR3 has 13 amino acids.

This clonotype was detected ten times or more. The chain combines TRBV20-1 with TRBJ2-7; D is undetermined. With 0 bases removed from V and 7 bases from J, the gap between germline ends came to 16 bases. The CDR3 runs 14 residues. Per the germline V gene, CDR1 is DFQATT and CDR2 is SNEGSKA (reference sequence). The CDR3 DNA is TGCAGTGCTAGAGATACGAGAGTTGCATGGGAGCAGTACTTC. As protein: CSARDTRVAWEQYF.

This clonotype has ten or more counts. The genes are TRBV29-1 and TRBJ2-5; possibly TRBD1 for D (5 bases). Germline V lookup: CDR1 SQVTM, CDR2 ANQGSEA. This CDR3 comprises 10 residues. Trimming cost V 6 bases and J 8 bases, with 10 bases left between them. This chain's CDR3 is CSVGDSTQYF. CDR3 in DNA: TGCAGCGTCGGTGACAGTACCCAGTACTTC.

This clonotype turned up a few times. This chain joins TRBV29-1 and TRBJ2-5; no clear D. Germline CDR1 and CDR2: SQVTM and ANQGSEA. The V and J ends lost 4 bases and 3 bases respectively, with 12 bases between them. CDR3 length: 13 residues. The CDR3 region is CSVVMWGKETQYF. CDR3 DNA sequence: TGCAGCGTTGTGATGTGGGGAAAAGAGACCCAGTACTTC.

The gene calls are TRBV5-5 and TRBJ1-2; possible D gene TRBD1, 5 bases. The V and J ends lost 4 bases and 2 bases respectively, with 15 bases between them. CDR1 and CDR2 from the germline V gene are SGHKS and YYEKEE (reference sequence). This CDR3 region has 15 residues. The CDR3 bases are TGTGCCAGCAGCCCGGATGGGTGGACAAACTATGGCTACACCTTC. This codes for CASSPDGWTNYGYTF.

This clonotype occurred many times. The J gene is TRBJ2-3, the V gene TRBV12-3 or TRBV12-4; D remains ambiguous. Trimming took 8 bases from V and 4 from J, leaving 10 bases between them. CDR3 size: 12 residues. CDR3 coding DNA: TGTGCCAGCTCACCAACGTCAGATACGCAGTATTTT. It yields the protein CASSPTSDTQYF.

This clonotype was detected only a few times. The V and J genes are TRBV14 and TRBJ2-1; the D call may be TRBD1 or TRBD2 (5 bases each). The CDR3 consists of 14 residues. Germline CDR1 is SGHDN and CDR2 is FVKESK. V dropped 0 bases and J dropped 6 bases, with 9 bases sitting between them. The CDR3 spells CASSQDWGFNEQFF. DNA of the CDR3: TGTGCCAGCAGCCAAGATTGGGGGTTCAATGAGCAGTTCTTC.

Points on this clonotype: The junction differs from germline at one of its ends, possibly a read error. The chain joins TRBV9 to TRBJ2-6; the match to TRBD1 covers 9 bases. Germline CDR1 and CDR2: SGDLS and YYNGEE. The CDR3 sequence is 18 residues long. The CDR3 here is CASSPRGDRASGANVPTF. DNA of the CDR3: TGTGCCAGCAGCCCGAGGGGGGACAGGGCCTCTGGGGCCAACGTCCCGACTTTC. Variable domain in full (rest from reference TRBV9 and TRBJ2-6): DSGVTQTPKHLITATGQRVTLRCSPRSGDLSVYWYQQSLDQGLQFLIQYYNGEERAKGNILERFSAQQFPDLHSELNLSSLELGDSALYFCASSPRGDRASGANVPTFGAGSRLTVL.

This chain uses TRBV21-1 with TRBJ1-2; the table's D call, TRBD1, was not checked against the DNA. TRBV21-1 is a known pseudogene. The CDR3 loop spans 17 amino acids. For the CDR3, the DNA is TGTGCCAGCAGCAAAGAATCCTTGGGGCGACCAAGCTATGGCTACACCTTC. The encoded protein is CASSKESLGRPSYGYTF.